The T cell receptor beta chain under discussion was sequenced for a study of OX40 agonist ivuxolimab in advanced cancers. V gave up 4 bases and J gave up 5 bases, with 17 bases separating them. The germline V gene encodes CDR1 SGHTA and CDR2 FQGNSA. This CDR3 has 16 residues. The repertoire was sequenced with immunoSEQ multiplex PCR; TCRdb's copy has only in-frame clones and lacks some. The repertoire holds 58,000 or so clones, with 75% to 90% as singletons. The starting material was CD4+ or CD8+ T cells sorted from blood, obtained in a trial of the OX40 agonist ivuxolimab. The J gene is TRBJ2-2, the V gene TRBV7-2; the D gene is possibly TRBD1 (6 bases). The TCR was taken from an adult with an advanced solid tumor such as melanoma, head and neck, liver or kidney cancer. The CDR3 nucleotides read TGTGCCAGCAGCTCACCCAGGGGCGGAGTGACCGGGGAGCTGTTTTTT. This codes for CASSSPRGGVTGELFF.